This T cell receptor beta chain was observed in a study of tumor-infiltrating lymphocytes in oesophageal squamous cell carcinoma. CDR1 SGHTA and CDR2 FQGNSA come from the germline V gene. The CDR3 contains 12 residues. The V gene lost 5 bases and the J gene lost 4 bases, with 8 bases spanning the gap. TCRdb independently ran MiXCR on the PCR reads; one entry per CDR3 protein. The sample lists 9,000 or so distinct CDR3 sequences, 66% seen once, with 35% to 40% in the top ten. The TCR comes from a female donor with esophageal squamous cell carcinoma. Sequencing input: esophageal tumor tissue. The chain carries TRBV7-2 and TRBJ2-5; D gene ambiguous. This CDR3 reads CASSPARETQYF. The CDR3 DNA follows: TGTGCCAGCAGCCCCGCCCGAGAGACCCAGTACTTC.